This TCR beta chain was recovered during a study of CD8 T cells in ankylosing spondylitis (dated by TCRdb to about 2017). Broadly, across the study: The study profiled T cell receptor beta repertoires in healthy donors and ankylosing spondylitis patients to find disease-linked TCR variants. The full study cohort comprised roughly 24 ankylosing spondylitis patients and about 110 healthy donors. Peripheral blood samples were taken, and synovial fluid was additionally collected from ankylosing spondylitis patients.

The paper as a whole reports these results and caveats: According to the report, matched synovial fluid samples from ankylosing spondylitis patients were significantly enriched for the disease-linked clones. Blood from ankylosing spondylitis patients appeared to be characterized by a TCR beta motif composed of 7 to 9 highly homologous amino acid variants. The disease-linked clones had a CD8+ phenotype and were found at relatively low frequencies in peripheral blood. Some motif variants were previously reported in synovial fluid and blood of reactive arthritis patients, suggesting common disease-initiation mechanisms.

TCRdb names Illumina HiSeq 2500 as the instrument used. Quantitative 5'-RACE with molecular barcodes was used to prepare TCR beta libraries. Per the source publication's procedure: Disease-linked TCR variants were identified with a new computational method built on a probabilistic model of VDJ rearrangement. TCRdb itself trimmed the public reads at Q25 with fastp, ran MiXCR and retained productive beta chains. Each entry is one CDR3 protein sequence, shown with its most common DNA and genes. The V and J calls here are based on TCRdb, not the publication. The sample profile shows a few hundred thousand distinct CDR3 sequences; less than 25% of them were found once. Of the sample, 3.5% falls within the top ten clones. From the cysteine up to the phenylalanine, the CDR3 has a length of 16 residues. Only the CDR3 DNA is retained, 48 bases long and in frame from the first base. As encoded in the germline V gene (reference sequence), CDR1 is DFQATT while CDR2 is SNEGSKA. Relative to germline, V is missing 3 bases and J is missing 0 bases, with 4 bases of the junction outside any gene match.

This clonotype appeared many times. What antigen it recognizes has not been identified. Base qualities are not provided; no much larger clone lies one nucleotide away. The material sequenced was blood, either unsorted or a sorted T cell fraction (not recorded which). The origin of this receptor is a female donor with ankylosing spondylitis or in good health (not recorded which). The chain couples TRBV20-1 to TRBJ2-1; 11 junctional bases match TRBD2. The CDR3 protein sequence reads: CSASSSGRPSYNEQFF. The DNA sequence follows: TGCAGTGCTAGCTCTAGCGGGAGGCCCTCCTACAATGAGCAGTTCTTC.